What follows are 20 T cell receptor beta chains derived from one specimen sequenced in a study of blood T cell repertoires in COVID-19. Assay used: immunoSEQ multiplex PCR; TCRdb lists only in-frame clones, some missing. Of about 130,000 clones detected, about four fifths appear once; the ten largest clones hold about a sixth. The sequenced sample was peripheral blood. The receptors were sampled from a woman in her 50s with acute or convalescent COVID-19.

The rearrangement uses TRBV11-2 and TRBJ1-6; unclear D gene. CDR1 is SGHAT and CDR2 is FQNNGV in the germline V gene. The CDR3 is made up of 14 amino acids. Trimming cost V 3 bases and J 7 bases, with 10 bases left between them. The CDR3 DNA is TGTGCCAGCAGCTTGTTGCAGGTCAATTCACCCCTCCACTTT. Amino acids: CASSLLQVNSPLHF.

This sequence joins TRBV4-1 and TRBJ2-7; the match to TRBD1 covers 10 bases. This CDR3 has 14 residues. With V trimmed by 1 base and J by 3 bases, 0 bases remained unmatched. Germline V gene sequence: CDR1 MGHRA, CDR2 YSYEKL. The CDR3: CASSQGDRGYEQYF. The DNA for the CDR3 is TGCGCCAGCAGCCAAGGGGACAGGGGCTACGAGCAGTACTTC.

This sequence joins TRBV19 and TRBJ1-5, with D unresolved. Germline CDR1 and CDR2: LNHDA and SQIVND (reference sequence). The CDR3 sequence is 15 residues long. The germline V and J ends were trimmed by 3 bases and 0 bases, with 9 bases remaining between them. CDR3 sequence: CASSIAVYSNQPQHF. In nucleotides, the CDR3 is TGTGCCAGTAGTATTGCAGTTTATAGCAATCAGCCCCAGCATTTT.

The chain recombines TRBV28 with TRBJ1-2; D is uncertain. V dropped 4 bases and J dropped 8 bases, with 11 bases sitting between them. The V gene's germline CDR1 is MDHEN and CDR2 SYDVKM. The CDR3 length is 12 residues. The CDR3 DNA reads TGTGCCAGCAGTTCCGAGGGATTAGGCTACACCTTC. It is translated as CASSSEGLGYTF.

The chain combines TRBV5-1 with TRBJ2-7; 8 nucleotides align to TRBD1. The CDR3 is 16 amino acids. Trimming cost V 0 bases and J 0 bases; bases outside gene matches: 5. From germline, CDR1 is SGHRS and CDR2 YFSETQ. CDR3 sequence reads: CASSLGQGAISYEQYF. The DNA for the CDR3 is TGCGCCAGCAGCTTGGGTCAGGGGGCTATCTCCTACGAGCAGTACTTC.

V gene TRBV12-3 or TRBV12-4 combines with J gene TRBJ1-1, with a possible D match to TRBD1 (6 bases). With 5 bases removed from V and 5 bases from J, the gap between germline ends came to 12 bases. The CDR3 has 13 residues. CDR3 sequence: CASSPTGPTEAFF. The CDR3, as DNA: TGTGCCAGCAGTCCTACAGGGCCTACTGAAGCTTTCTTT.

The chain couples TRBV12-3 or TRBV12-4 to TRBJ1-5; no clear D gene. The V gene lost 4 bases and the J gene lost 6 bases, with 7 bases spanning the gap. The CDR3 is made up of 12 amino acids. CDR3 residues: CASSSGFQPQHF. The CDR3 coding sequence is TGTGCCAGCAGTTCCGGGTTTCAGCCCCAGCATTTT.

The J gene is TRBJ1-6, the V gene TRBV27, with D perhaps matching TRBD1 (5 bases). The V gene's germline CDR1 is MNHEY and CDR2 SMNVEV (reference sequence). V was clipped by 0 bases and J by 10 bases, with 13 bases between them. The CDR3 covers 15 residues. Written as DNA, the CDR3 is TGTGCCAGCAGTTTATCTCGGGGGGGGGAATCACCCCTCCACTTT. As protein: CASSLSRGGESPLHF.

This chain connects TRBV6-5 to TRBJ1-2, with 7 positions matching TRBD1. The CDR3 runs to 13 residues. Germline assignment: CDR1 MNHEY and CDR2 SVGAGI. Trimming cost V 6 bases and J 4 bases; bases outside gene matches: 5. DNA of the CDR3: TGTGCCAGCAGCAGGACAGGAGGCTATGGCTACACCTTC. It specifies CASSRTGGYGYTF.

This chain joins TRBV13 and TRBJ1-6; D might be TRBD1 (6 bases). Trimming removed 5 bases at V and 6 bases at J, with 11 bases between. Germline CDR1 reads PRHDT; CDR2 reads FYEKMQ (reference sequence). The CDR3 has 14 amino acids. The CDR3 DNA sequence: TGTGCCAGCAGCCCTACAGGGTTTAATTCACCCCTCCACTTT. This sequence encodes CASSPTGFNSPLHF.

Only one count was recorded for this clone. The V call is TRBV10-3, the J call TRBJ1-2; 8 positions agree with TRBD1. The CDR3 spans 14 residues. Germline CDR1 and CDR2: ENHRY and SYGVKD. Trimming removed 6 bases from V and 0 bases from J; junction bases left unmatched: 3. DNA of the CDR3: TGTGCCATCAGAGGGACAGGACCTAACTATGGCTACACCTTC. As protein: CAIRGTGPNYGYTF.

V gene TRBV24-1 combines with J gene TRBJ1-2; TRBD1 matches 8 bases. Germline assignment: CDR1 KGHDR and CDR2 SFDVKD. The CDR3 consists of 15 residues. With 2 bases clipped from V and 0 bases from J, the junction kept 1 base outside the gene matches. CDR3 sequence: CATSDSGGANYGYTF. CDR3 coding DNA: TGTGCCACCAGTGATTCAGGGGGCGCTAACTATGGCTACACCTTC.

This clone occurred a few times. The chain recombines TRBV27 with TRBJ1-6, with 9 bases fitting TRBD1. CDR3 size: 17 residues. J was trimmed by 4 bases and V by 5 bases; bases with no gene match: 9. Germline CDR1 and CDR2: MNHEY and SMNVEV (reference sequence). This chain's CDR3 is CASSKTKQGAYNSPLHF. DNA for the CDR3: TGTGCCAGCAGTAAAACTAAACAGGGGGCGTATAATTCACCCCTCCACTTT.

The chain is built from TRBV14 and TRBJ2-7; 9 bases map to TRBD1. In germline, CDR1 is SGHDN, CDR2 FVKESK. The CDR3 has 14 residues. Trimming removed 4 bases from V and 7 bases from J; junction bases left unmatched: 8. CDR3 protein: CASSLMDRGREQYF. CDR3 DNA: TGTGCCAGCAGCCTAATGGACAGGGGCAGGGAGCAGTACTTC.

The chain has TRBV24-1 and TRBJ2-4; D unresolved. Germline V lookup: CDR1 KGHDR, CDR2 SFDVKD. V lost 2 bases to trimming and J lost 2 bases, with 12 bases between them. The CDR3 has 16 residues. The CDR3 protein is CATSDSFPETKNIQYF. For the CDR3, the DNA is TGTGCCACCAGTGATTCTTTCCCGGAGACCAAAAACATTCAGTACTTC.

The rearrangement joins TRBV7-9 to TRBJ1-3; D is uncertain. The V gene lost 3 bases and the J gene lost 4 bases, with 13 bases spanning the gap. Germline V gives CDR1 SEHNR, CDR2 FQNEAQ (reference sequence). The CDR3 has 15 amino acids. The CDR3 sequence is CASSFRWSGGNTIYF. The CDR3 DNA is TGTGCCAGCAGCTTTAGATGGTCGGGAGGAAACACCATATATTTT.

This rearrangement joins TRBV27 to TRBJ1-1; 7 bases align to TRBD1. The length of the CDR3 is 16 residues. The V gene end was trimmed by 1 base and the J gene end by 6 bases; junction bases not matched to a gene: 11. Germline V gene data show CDR1 as MNHEY and CDR2 as SMNVEV (reference sequence). CDR3 nucleotides: TGTGCCAGCAGTTTATGGGCCAGGGGGACAGAGGCTGAAGCTTTCTTT. It codes for CASSLWARGTEAEAFF.

The rearrangement links TRBV7-3 to TRBJ2-3, with TRBD1 identical over 8 bases. V gave up 2 bases and J gave up 5 bases; unmatched junction bases: 9. The CDR3 spans 16 residues. CDR1 and CDR2 from the germline V gene are SGHTA and FQGTGA. This CDR3 is CASSLGQGRGLDTQYF. CDR3 DNA: TGTGCCAGCAGCTTAGGACAGGGACGTGGCTTAGATACGCAGTATTTT.

This clone occurred a few times. The chain employs TRBV6-4 and TRBJ2-2; 8 positions match TRBD1. The CDR3 runs 15 residues. V shed 3 bases and J 5 bases; nucleotides not matched to a gene: 5. Looked up from germline, CDR1 is MRHNA and CDR2 is SNTAGT. Here the CDR3 DNA reads TGTGCCAGCAGTGATCAGGGGGCTCTAACCGGGGAGCTGTTTTTT. Protein: CASSDQGALTGELFF.

This clone was detected only a few times. The chain links TRBV3-1 (or the pseudogene TRBV3-2) to TRBJ1-1; TRBD1 might be the D (6 bases). Germline V CDR1 and CDR2: LGHDT, YNNKEL (reference sequence). The CDR3 runs to 17 residues. V lost 1 base to trimming and J lost 1 base, with 16 bases between them. The CDR3 here is CASSQATRGTRNTEAFF. In DNA, the CDR3 is TGTGCCAGCAGCCAAGCCACCAGAGGGACAAGGAACACTGAAGCTTTCTTT.